This entry describes one TCR beta chain. The source of the sample is a study of T cell changes during pregnancy in multiple sclerosis. Repertoires were generated with immunoSEQ multiplex PCR, while TCRdb's copy carries only in-frame clones and drops some. Of approximately 68,000 clones in the sample, about 89% were seen once. V was clipped by 3 bases and J by 3 bases; unmatched bases: 12. Germline V gene lookup returns CDR1 SGHDN and CDR2 FVKESK. There are 17 residues in the CDR3. This receptor was obtained from a female donor with multiple sclerosis, enrolled in a pregnancy study. The material sequenced was peripheral blood, taken in the second trimester of pregnancy. This rearrangement joins TRBV14 to TRBJ2-7, with TRBD2 matching 9 bases. CDR3 sequence: CASSHFMRGGRDYEQYF. CDR3 DNA: TGTGCCAGCAGCCACTTCATGAGGGGCGGGAGGGACTACGAGCAGTACTTC.